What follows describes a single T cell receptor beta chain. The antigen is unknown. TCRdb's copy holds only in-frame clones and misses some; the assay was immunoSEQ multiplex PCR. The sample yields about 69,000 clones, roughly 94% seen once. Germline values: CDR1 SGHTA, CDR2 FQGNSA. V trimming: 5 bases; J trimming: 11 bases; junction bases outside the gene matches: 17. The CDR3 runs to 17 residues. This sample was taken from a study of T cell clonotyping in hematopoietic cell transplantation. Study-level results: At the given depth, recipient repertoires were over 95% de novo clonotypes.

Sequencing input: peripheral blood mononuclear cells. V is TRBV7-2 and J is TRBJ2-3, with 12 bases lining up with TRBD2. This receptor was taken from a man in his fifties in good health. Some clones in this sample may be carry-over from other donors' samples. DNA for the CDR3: TGTGCCAGCAGCCGCGACTTGACTAGCGGGAGAACGGGGGAGCAGTATTTT. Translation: CASSRDLTSGRTGEQYF.